The sequence of this T cell receptor beta chain was determined in a study of T cells after yellow fever vaccination (dated by TCRdb to the late 2010s). Study-wide context: Libraries from fractions with low cell numbers were prepared with the SMART-Seq v4 Ultra Low Input RNA kit. To track T-cell clones before and after primary and booster YFV17D yellow fever vaccination, bulk TCR alpha and beta repertoires were sequenced longitudinally. The cohort comprised two healthy male donors, one aged 18 to 30 and one aged 30 to 40 years. Bulk PBMC replicates and cell subsets were isolated from blood drawn at multiple timepoints before and after both primary and secondary immunization. What the authors observed across the whole study: The secondary T-cell response was weaker than the primary response but faster, peaking on day 5 instead of day 15. A small fraction of clonotypes showed up in both the CD4 and CD8 compartments, probably as a result of convergent recombination. Only a couple of donors were included in the study, so the extent to which the findings can be generalized is limited. After the booster, most clones that had expanded after primary vaccination were detected again (around 97% of CD4 and around nine tenths of CD8), suggesting broad maintenance of memory. Computational filtering was required because FACS-sorted repertoires could contain abundant contaminating clonotypes from the bulk population.

Sample treatment or condition, as interpreted from the label and publication: live attenuated yellow fever vaccine strain. A standard Ficoll-Paque protocol was used to isolate PBMCs from peripheral blood. Dynabeads CD4 and CD8 positive selection kits were used to isolate CD4 and CD8 T-cell fractions. TriZol was used to extract RNA from bulk PBMCs, from CD4 and CD8 fractions, and from dextramer-positive and dextramer-negative fractions. In this sample, this clonotype turned up many times. The specificity of this receptor is unknown. No base qualities exist here, and no much larger clone lies one base off it. The CDR3 sequence holds 15 residues, the cysteine and phenylalanine included. The read is trimmed to its CDR3 DNA, 45 bases read in frame from base 1. Trimming costs V 2 bases and J 6 bases, and their ends lie 11 bases apart. Sequencing took place on an Illumina NovaSeq 6000. Synthesis of TCR cDNA relied on 5'RACE template switching, a step that introduced a universal primer site along with unique molecular identifiers. Priming of cDNA synthesis was performed from both the TCR alpha and TCR beta constant segments. Library amplification used two PCR steps, and the second PCR step added sample barcodes and sequencing adapters. Sequencing of libraries was performed on Illumina HiSeq 2500 (2x100 bp) or NovaSeq (2x150 bp). As for the original processing: Demultiplexing of reads and collapsing into UMI consensus sequences were performed with MIGEC, and V(D)J alignment was carried out with MiXCR. Vaccine-responding clonotypes were defined with edgeR using replicate PBMC samples, requiring FDR below 0.01 and a log2 fold change above 5 up to day 15. CD4 or CD8 identity was assigned to each bulk clonotype according to whether the clonotype was present at higher abundance in the sequenced CD4 repertoire or the sequenced CD8 repertoire. TCRdb reran the public reads through fastp at Q25 and MiXCR, keeping productive beta chains. Rows matching on CDR3 protein sequence are summarized as one entry with the most common DNA and genes. TCRdb's processing, not the authors', yielded these V and J calls. This sample lists about 320,000 distinct CDR3 sequences; around 11% were detected once. 3% to 3.5% of the sample is in the top ten clones.

The sequenced sample was CD4+ T cells sorted from PBMCs, obtained 45 days after the yellow fever booster vaccination. The chain links TRBV12-3 or TRBV12-4 with TRBJ1-6; the D gene cannot be resolved reliably. The TCR comes from a man between 18 and 29 years old who received the YFV17D yellow fever vaccine. The CDR3 is CASSLSVESNSPLHF. The nucleotide sequence reads TGTGCCAGCAGTTTAAGTGTTGAATCTAATTCACCCCTCCACTTT.